The present T cell receptor beta chain was sequenced within a study of blood T cell repertoires in COVID-19. Study details: Donors in the United States, Italy and Spain gave samples during acute or convalescent COVID-19. Sources were T cells, B-cell-depleted T cells, or PBMCs; the material itself was cDNA or gDNA.

Per the original methods: For nucleated cells, counts were estimated from reference gene primer amplification. Sequencing was performed with immunoSEQ multiplex PCR; in TCRdb, only in-frame clones are kept and a portion is missing. The DNA gave D and trimming, while V, J and clone size come from that table. The data contain 25,000 to 30,000 clones, approximately 90% of them singletons. The CDR3 is 16 residues long. V lost 0 bases to trimming and J lost 8 bases; unmatched junction nucleotides: 10. Germline V gene sequence: CDR1 LNHDA, CDR2 SQIVND (reference sequence). The genes are TRBV19 and TRBJ1-2; 9 bases map to TRBD1. Source material: peripheral blood. The sequence was collected from a human donor in a cohort sampled during active COVID-19. CDR3 amino acids: CASSIDSPGQGSGYTF. The CDR3 coding sequence is TGTGCCAGTAGTATAGATAGCCCGGGACAGGGATCCGGCTACACCTTC.